This entry concerns a single T cell receptor (beta chain). The data belong to a study of blood T cell repertoires in COVID-19. The data were produced by immunoSEQ multiplex PCR, yet TCRdb's version contains in-frame clones alone and is incomplete. The sample lists approximately 120,000 clones; 70% to 75% were seen once. The CDR3 totals 14 residues. Germline-derived CDR1 and CDR2 are SNHLY and FYNNEI. Trimming removed 7 bases from V and 1 base from J, with 10 bases in between. J is TRBJ2-2 and V is TRBV2, with a weak D call TRBD2 (6 bases). This sequence was found in a man of 80 years or more with COVID-19, enrolled during active disease. What was sequenced was peripheral blood. CDR3 DNA: TGTGCCAGCAAGGGGCGGGGGAACACCGGGGAGCTGTTTTTT. The encoded protein is CASKGRGNTGELFF.